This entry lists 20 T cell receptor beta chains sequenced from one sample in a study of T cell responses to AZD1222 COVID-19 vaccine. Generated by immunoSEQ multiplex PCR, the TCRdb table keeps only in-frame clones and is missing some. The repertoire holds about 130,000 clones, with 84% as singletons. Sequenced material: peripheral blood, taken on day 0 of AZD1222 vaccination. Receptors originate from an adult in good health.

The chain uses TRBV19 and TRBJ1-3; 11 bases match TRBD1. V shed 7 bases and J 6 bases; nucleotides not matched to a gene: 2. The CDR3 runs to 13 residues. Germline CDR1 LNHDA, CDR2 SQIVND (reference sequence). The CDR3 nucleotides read TGTGCCAGTAAGGGACAGGGGGAAAACACCATATATTTT. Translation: CASKGQGENTIYF. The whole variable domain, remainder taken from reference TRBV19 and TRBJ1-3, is DGGITQSPKYLFRKEGQNVTLSCEQNLNHDAMYWYRQDPGQGLRLIYYSQIVNDFQKGDIAEGYSVSREKKESFPLTVTSAQKNPTAFYLCASKGQGENTIYFGEGSWLTVV.

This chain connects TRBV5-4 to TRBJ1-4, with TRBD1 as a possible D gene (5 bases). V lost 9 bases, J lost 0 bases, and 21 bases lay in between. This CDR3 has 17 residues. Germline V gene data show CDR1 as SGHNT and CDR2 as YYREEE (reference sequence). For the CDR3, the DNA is TGTGCCACCACGAACGGGGGTATGGTCCCAACTAATGAAAAACTGTTTTTT. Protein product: CATTNGGMVPTNEKLFF.

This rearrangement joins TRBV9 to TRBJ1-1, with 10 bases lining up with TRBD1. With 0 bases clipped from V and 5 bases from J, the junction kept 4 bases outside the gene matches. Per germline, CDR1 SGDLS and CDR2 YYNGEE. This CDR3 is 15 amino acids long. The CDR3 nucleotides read TGTGCCAGCAGCGTAGGACAGGGGGCATGGACTGAAGCTTTCTTT. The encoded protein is CASSVGQGAWTEAFF.

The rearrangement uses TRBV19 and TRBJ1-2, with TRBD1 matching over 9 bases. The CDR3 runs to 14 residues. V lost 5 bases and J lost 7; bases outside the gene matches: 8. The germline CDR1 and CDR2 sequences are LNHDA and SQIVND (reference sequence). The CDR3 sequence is CASSPGQGRRGYTF. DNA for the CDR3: TGTGCCAGTAGTCCGGGACAGGGTCGTCGTGGCTACACCTTC.

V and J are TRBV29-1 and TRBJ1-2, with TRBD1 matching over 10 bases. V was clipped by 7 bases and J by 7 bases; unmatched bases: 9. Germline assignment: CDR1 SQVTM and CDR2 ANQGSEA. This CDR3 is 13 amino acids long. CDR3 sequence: CSAGQGVGSGYTF. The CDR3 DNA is TGCAGCGCTGGACAGGGGGTAGGATCTGGCTACACCTTC.

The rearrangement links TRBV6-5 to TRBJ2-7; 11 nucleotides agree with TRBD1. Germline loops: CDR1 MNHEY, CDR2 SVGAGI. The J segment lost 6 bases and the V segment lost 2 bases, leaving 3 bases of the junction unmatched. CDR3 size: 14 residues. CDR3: CASSYGTGGTEQYF. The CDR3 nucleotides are TGTGCCAGCAGTTACGGGACAGGGGGTACCGAGCAGTACTTC.

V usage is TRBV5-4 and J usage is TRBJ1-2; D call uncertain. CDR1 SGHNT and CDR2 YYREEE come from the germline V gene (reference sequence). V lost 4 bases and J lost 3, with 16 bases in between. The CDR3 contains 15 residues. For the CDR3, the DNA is TGTGCCAGCAGCGGGATACAGACGGGCTACTATGGCTACACCTTC. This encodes CASSGIQTGYYGYTF.

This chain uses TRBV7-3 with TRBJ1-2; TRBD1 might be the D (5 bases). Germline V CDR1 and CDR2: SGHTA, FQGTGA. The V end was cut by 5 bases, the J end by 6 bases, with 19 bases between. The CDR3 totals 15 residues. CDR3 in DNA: TGTGCCAGCAGCCTTGGACGTGTACAAGGGGATGGCTACACCTTC. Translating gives CASSLGRVQGDGYTF.

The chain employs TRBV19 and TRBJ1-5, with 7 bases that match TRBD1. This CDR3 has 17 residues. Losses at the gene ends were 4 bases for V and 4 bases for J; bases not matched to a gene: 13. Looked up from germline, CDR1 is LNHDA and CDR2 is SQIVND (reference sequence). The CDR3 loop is CASSTSPGQTINQPQHF. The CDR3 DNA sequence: TGTGCCAGTAGTACATCTCCGGGACAGACGATTAATCAGCCCCAGCATTTT.

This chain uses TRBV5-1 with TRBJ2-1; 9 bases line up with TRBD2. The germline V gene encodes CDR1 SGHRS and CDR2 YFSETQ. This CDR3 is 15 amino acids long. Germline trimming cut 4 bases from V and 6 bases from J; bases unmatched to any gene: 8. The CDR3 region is CASSPLGRGGNEQFF. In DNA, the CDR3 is TGCGCCAGCAGCCCCCTGGGGCGGGGGGGCAATGAGCAGTTCTTC.

This CDR3 reads CASSPGPDIYEQYF. In nucleotides, the CDR3 is TGTGCCAGCAGCCCCGGGCCAGATATTTACGAGCAGTACTTC. The chain links TRBV11-3 to TRBJ2-7, with D unresolved. This CDR3 comprises 14 residues. Germline CDR1 is SGHNT and CDR2 is YENEEA. The V and J ends lost 5 bases and 4 bases respectively, with 15 bases between them.

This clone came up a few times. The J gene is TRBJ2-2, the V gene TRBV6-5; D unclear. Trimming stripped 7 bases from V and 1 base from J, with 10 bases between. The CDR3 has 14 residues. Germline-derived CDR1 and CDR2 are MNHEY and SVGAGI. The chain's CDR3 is CASIRSGNTGELFF. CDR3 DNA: TGTGCCAGCATTAGGTCGGGGAACACCGGGGAGCTGTTTTTT.

CDR3 region: CASSEGFVGTDTQYF. Written as DNA, the CDR3 is TGTGCCAGCAGTGAAGGCTTTGTGGGCACAGATACGCAGTATTTT. The chain joins TRBV25-1 to TRBJ2-3; no reliable D call. The ends were cut back, 2 bases at V and 1 base at J, with 10 bases in the middle. This CDR3 comprises 15 residues. The germline V gene encodes CDR1 MGHDK and CDR2 SYGVNS.

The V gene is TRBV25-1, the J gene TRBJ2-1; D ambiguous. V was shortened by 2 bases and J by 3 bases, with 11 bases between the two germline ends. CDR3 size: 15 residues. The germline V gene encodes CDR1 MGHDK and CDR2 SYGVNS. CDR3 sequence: CASSEIRDLYNEQFF. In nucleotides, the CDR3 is TGTGCCAGCAGTGAAATTAGAGACCTCTACAATGAGCAGTTCTTC.

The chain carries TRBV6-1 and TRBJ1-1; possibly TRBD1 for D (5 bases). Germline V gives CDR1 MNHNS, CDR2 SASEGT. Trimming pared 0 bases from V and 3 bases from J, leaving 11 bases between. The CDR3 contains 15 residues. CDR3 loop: CASSEAGRGDTEAFF. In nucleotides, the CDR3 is TGTGCCAGCAGTGAAGCGGGTAGGGGCGACACTGAAGCTTTCTTT.

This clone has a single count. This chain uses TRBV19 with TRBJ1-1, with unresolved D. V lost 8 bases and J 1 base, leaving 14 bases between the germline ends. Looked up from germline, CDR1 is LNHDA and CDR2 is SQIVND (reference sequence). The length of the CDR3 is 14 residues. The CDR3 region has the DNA TGTGCCAGTCGACGCGCGGGATCGAACACTGAAGCTTTCTTT. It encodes CASRRAGSNTEAFF.

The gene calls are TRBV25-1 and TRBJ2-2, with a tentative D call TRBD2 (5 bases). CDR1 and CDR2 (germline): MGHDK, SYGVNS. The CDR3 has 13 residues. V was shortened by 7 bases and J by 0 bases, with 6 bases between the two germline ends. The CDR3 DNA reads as TGTGCCAGCACCGGGACGAACACCGGGGAGCTGTTTTTT. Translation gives CASTGTNTGELFF.

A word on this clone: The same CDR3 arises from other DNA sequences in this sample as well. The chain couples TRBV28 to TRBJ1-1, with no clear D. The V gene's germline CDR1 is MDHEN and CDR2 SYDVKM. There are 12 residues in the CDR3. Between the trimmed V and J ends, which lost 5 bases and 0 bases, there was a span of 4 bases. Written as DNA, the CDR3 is TGTGCCAGCAGTCTCCTGAACACTGAAGCTTTCTTT. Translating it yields CASSLLNTEAFF.

The CDR3 loop reads CASSGSVGGQPQHF. CDR3 bases: TGTGCCAGCAGTGGGTCCGTGGGGGGTCAGCCCCAGCATTTT. The chain recombines TRBV2 with TRBJ1-5, with D tentatively TRBD1 (5 bases). CDR3 length: 14 residues. Germline CDR1 and CDR2: SNHLY and FYNNEI. The ends were cut back, 4 bases at V and 6 bases at J, with 13 bases in the middle.

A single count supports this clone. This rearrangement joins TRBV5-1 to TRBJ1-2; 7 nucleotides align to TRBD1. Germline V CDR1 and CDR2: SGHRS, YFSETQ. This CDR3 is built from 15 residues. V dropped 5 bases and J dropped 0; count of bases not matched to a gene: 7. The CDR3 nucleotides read TGCGCCAGCAGTTCCTTCGGGACAGCTAACTATGGCTACACCTTC. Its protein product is CASSSFGTANYGYTF.